This T cell receptor (beta chain) was obtained from a study of T cell responses to AZD1222 COVID-19 vaccine. Only in-frame clones appear in the TCRdb table, and some are missing; sequencing was by immunoSEQ multiplex PCR. The repertoire includes 90,000 to 120,000 clones, 92% of them detected once, and roughly 8.9% sits in the top ten. CDR1 is MGHRA, CDR2 YSYEKL, per germline. Trimming pared 1 base from V and 7 bases from J, leaving 13 bases between. The length of the CDR3 is 15 residues. This TCR was recovered from an adult who received the AZD1222 COVID-19 vaccine. The rearrangement uses TRBV4-1 and TRBJ2-2, with a tentative D call TRBD1 (5 bases). Sequencing used peripheral blood, obtained 28 days after the second AZD1222 dose. In DNA, the CDR3 is TGCGCCAGCAGCCAAGTTGTCCAGGGTGACGGGGAGCTGTTTTTT. Amino acid sequence: CASSQVVQGDGELFF.